This TCR beta chain derives from a study of blood T cell repertoires in COVID-19. The CDR3 consists of 13 residues. The V end was cut by 2 bases, the J end by 5 bases, with 9 bases between. The germline gives CDR1 SGHTA, CDR2 FQGTGA. Profiled with immunoSEQ multiplex PCR; TCRdb holds only in-frame clones, not every one. Of roughly 410,000 clones detected, about 87% appear once; the ten largest clones hold over 2%. Patients from Seattle were sampled longitudinally, starting during active infection. The receptor's source is an older woman with COVID-19, enrolled during active disease. Sequences were obtained from peripheral blood. The V gene is TRBV7-3, the J gene TRBJ2-5; D possibly corresponds to TRBD2 (5 bases). The CDR3 DNA sequence: TGTGCCAGCAGCTTATTAGCGCGGGAGACCCAGTACTTC. Protein sequence: CASSLLARETQYF.